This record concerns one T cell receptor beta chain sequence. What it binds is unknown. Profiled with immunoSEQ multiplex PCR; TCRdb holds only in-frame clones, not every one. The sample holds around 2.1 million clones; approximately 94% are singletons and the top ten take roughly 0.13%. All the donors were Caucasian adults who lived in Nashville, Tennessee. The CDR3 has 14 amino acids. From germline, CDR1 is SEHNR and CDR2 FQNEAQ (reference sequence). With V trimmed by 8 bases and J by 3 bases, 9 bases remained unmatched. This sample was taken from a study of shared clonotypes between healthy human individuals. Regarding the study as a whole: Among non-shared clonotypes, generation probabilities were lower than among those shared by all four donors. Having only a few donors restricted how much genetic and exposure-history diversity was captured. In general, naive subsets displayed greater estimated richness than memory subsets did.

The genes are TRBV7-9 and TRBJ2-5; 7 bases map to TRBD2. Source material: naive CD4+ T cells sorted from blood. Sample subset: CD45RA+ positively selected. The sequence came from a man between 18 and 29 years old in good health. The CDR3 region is CASSYPGGEETQYF. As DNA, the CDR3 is TGTGCCAGCTCGTATCCGGGAGGTGAAGAGACCCAGTACTTC.